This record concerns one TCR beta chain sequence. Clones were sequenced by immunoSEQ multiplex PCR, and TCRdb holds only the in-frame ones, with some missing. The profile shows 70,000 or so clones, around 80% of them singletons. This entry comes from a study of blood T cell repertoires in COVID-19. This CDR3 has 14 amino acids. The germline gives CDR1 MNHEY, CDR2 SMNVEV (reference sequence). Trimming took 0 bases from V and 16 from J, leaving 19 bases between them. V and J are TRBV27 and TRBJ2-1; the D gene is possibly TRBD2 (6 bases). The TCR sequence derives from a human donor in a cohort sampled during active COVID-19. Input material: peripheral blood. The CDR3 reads CASSLSGGQARVFF. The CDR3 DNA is TGTGCCAGCAGTTTATCGGGAGGACAAGCCAGGGTTTTCTTC.